This entry lists 5 T cell receptor beta chains sequenced from one sample in a study of T cell changes during pregnancy in multiple sclerosis. Assay: immunoSEQ multiplex PCR; the TCRdb copy retains only in-frame clones and omits some. Among under 55,000 clones listed, 85% to 95% were seen once. The specimen was CD4+ T cells from peripheral blood mononuclear cells, collected in the third trimester of pregnancy. The receptors stem from a female donor with multiple sclerosis, enrolled in a pregnancy study.

The V gene is TRBV9, the J gene TRBJ1-2, with 7 bases that match TRBD1. Germline V CDR1 and CDR2: SGDLS, YYNGEE. This CDR3 is 15 amino acids long. V was clipped by 1 base and J by 4 bases; unmatched bases: 7. The CDR3 loop reads CASSVNTDRPYGYTF. The CDR3 nucleotides read TGTGCCAGCAGCGTAAACACGGACAGGCCCTATGGCTACACCTTC.

V usage is TRBV5-6 and J usage is TRBJ1-6, with 10 nucleotides matching TRBD1. This CDR3 spans 15 amino acids. V shed 4 bases and J 8 bases; nucleotides not matched to a gene: 6. The V gene's germline CDR1 is SGHDT and CDR2 YYEEEE. CDR3 sequence: CASSIRTGGYSPLHF. The CDR3, as DNA: TGTGCCAGCAGCATAAGGACAGGGGGATATTCACCCCTCCACTTT.

V is TRBV27 and J is TRBJ1-1; 7 nucleotides align to TRBD1. The CDR3 loop spans 12 amino acids. V lost 8 bases, J lost 7 bases, and 7 bases stayed unmatched. Germline V gives CDR1 MNHEY, CDR2 SMNVEV (reference sequence). CDR3 in DNA: TGTGCCAGCCAGAACAGGGGACTTGAAGCTTTCTTT. Its protein product is CASQNRGLEAFF.

The rearrangement uses TRBV29-1 and TRBJ2-5; 7 bases fit TRBD2. V lost 4 bases and J lost 7; bases outside the gene matches: 0. The germline V gene encodes CDR1 SQVTM and CDR2 ANQGSEA. This CDR3 spans 10 amino acids. CDR3 coding DNA: TGCAGCGTTGGGGAGGGGACCCAGTACTTC. Encoded protein: CSVGEGTQYF.

The chain is built from TRBV7-2 and TRBJ2-3; a weak D match, TRBD2 (6 bases). Deletions cut 4 bases from V and 0 bases from J, with 14 bases between. The CDR3 runs to 16 residues. Germline lookup yields CDR1 SGHTA and CDR2 FQGNSA. The CDR3 here is CASSSYQRASTDTQYF. CDR3 in DNA: TGTGCCAGCAGCTCTTACCAGCGGGCCAGCACAGATACGCAGTATTTT.